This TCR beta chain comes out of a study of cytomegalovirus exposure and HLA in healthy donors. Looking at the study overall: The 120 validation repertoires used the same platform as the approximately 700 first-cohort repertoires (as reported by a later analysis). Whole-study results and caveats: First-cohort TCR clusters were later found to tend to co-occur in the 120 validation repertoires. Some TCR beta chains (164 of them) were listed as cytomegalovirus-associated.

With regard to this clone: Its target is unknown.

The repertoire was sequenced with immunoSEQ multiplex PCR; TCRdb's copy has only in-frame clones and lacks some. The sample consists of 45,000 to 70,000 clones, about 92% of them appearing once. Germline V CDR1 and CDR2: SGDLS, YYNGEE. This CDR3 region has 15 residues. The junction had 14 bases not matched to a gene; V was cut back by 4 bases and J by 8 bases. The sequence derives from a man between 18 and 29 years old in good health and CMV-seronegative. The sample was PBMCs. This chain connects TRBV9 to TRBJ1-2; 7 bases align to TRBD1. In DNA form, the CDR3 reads TGTGCCAGCAGCCCCTGGGACAGCTCTGGGGAGGGCTACACCTTC. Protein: CASSPWDSSGEGYTF.